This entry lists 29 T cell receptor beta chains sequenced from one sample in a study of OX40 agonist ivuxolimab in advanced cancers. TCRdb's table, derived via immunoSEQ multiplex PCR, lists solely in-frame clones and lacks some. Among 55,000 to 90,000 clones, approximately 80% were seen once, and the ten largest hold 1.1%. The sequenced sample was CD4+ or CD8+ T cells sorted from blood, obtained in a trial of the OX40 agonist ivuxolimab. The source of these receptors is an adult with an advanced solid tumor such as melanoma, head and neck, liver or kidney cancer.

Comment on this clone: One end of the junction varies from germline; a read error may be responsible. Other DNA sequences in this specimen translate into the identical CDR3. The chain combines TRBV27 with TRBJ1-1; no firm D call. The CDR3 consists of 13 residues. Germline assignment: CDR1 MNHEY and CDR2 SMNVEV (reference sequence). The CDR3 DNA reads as TGTGCCAGCAGTTTTAGAGGCTACACTGAAGCCTTCTTT. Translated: CASSFRGYTEAFF.

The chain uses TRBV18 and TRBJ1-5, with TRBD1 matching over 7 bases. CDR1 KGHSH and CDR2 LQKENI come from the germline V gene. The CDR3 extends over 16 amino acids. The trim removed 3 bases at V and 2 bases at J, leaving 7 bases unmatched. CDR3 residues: CASSPRQGEGNQPQHF. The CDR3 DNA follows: TGTGCCAGCTCACCCAGACAGGGTGAAGGCAATCAGCCCCAGCATTTT.

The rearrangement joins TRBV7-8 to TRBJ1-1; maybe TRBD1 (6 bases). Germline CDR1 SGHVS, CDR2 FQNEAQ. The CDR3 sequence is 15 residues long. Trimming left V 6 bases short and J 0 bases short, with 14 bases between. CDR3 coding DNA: TGTGCCAGCAGGGGGGCGGGGTGGATGAACACTGAAGCTTTCTTT. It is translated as CASRGAGWMNTEAFF.

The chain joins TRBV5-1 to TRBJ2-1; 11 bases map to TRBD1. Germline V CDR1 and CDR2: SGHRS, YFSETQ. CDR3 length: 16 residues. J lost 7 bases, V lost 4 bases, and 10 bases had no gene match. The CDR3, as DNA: TGCGCCAGCAGCGGTAGGACAGGGGGCTATGAAAATGAGCAGTTCTTC. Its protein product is CASSGRTGGYENEQFF.

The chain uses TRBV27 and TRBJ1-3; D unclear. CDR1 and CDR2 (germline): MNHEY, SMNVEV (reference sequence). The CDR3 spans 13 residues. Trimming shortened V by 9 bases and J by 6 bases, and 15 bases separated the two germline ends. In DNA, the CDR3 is TGTGCCAGTCGGGCGCGGCAGCAAAACACCATATATTTT. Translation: CASRARQQNTIYF.

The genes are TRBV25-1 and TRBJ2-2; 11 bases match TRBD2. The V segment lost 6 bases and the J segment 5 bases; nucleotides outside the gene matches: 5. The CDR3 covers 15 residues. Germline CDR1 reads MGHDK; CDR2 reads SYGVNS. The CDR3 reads CASRTLAGVTGELFF. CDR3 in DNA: TGTGCCAGCAGAACACTAGCGGGGGTAACCGGGGAGCTGTTTTTT. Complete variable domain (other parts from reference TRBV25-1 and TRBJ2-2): EADIYQTPRYLVIGTGKKITLECSQTMGHDKMYWYQQDPGMELHLIHYSYGVNSTEKGDLSSESTVSRIRTEHFPLTLESARPSHTSQYLCASRTLAGVTGELFFGEGSRLTVL.

This CDR3 reads CASSGPGQFNEQFF. CDR3 bases: TGTGCCAGCAGTGGCCCGGGACAGTTCAATGAGCAGTTCTTC. V gene TRBV6-1 combines with J gene TRBJ2-1; TRBD1 matches 7 bases. Germline CDR1 is MNHNS and CDR2 is SASEGT. V lost 4 bases and J lost 6; bases outside the gene matches: 6. The CDR3 has 14 residues.

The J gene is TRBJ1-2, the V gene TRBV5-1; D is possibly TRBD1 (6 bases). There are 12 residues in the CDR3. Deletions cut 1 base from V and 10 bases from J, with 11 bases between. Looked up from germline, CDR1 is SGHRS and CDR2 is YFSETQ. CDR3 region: CASSLTWDTYTF. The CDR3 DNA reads TGCGCCAGCAGCTTGACTTGGGACACCTACACCTTC.

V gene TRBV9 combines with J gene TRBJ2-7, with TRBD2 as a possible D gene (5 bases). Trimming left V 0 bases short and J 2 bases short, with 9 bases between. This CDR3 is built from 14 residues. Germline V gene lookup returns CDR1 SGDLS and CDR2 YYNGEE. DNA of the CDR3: TGTGCCAGCAGCGTAGATGGGAGTGCCTACGAGCAGTACTTC. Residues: CASSVDGSAYEQYF.

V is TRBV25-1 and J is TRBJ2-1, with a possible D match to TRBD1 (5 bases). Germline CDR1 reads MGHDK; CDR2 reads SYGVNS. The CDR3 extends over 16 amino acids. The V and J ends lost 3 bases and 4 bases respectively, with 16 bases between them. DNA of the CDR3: TGTGCCAGCAGTGACCAATCGGGCACAGGATACAATGAGCAGTTCTTC. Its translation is CASSDQSGTGYNEQFF.

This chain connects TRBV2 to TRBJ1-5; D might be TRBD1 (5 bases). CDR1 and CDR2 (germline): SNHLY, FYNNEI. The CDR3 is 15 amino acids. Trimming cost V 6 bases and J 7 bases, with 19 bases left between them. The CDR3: CASSVPGGAGQPQHF. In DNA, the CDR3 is TGTGCCAGCAGCGTCCCGGGGGGAGCAGGCCAGCCCCAGCATTTT.

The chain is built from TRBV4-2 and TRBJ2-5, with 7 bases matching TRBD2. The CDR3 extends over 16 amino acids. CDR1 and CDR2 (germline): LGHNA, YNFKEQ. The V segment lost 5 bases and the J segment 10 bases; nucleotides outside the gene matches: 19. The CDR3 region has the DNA TGTGCCAGCAGCTTAGCCCTCGGGAGGCTACGAGTGTTCCAGTACTTC. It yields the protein CASSLALGRLRVFQYF.

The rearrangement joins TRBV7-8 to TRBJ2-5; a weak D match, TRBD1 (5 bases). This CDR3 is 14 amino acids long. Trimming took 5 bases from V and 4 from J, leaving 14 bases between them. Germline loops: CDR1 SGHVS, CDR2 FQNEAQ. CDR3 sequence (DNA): TGTGCCAGCAGCAGCTCAACAGGTTCAGAGACCCAGTACTTC. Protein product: CASSSSTGSETQYF.

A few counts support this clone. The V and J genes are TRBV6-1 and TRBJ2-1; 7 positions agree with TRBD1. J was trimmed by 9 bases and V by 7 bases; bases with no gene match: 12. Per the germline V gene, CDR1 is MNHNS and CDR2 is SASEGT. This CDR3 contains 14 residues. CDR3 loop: CASTVRAQGIEQFF. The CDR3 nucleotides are TGTGCCAGCACAGTCCGGGCACAGGGGATTGAGCAGTTCTTC.

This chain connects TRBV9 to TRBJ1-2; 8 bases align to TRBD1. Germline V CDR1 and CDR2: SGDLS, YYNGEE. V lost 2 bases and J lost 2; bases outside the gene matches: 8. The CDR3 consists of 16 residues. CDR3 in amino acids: CASSVFDRGGNYGYTF. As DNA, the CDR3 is TGTGCCAGCAGCGTCTTCGACAGGGGTGGGAACTATGGCTACACCTTC.

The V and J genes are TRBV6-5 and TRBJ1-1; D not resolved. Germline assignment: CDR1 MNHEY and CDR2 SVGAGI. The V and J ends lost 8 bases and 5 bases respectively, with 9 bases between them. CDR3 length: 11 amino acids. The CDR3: CASVRGTEAFF. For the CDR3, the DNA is TGTGCCAGCGTACGGGGTACTGAAGCTTTCTTT.

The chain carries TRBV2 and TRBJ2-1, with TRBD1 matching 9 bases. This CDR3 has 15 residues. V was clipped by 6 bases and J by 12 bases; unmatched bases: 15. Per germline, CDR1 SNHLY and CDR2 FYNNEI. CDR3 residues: CASSIEGSKDRGQFF. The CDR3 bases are TGTGCCAGCAGCATAGAAGGGAGTAAGGACAGGGGGCAGTTCTTC.

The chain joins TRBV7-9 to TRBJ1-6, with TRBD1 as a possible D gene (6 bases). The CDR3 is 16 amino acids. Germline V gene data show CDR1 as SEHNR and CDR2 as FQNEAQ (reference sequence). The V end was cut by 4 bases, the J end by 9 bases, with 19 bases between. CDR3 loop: CASSSTGGGNGSPLHF. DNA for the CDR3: TGTGCCAGCAGCTCGACGGGAGGGGGAAATGGTTCACCCCTCCACTTT.

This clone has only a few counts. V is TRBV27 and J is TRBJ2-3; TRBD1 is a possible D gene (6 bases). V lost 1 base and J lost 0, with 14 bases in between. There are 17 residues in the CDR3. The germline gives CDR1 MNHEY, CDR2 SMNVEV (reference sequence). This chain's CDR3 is CASSLWSTGTSTDTQYF. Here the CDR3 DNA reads TGTGCCAGCAGTTTATGGTCAACAGGGACAAGCACAGATACGCAGTATTTT.

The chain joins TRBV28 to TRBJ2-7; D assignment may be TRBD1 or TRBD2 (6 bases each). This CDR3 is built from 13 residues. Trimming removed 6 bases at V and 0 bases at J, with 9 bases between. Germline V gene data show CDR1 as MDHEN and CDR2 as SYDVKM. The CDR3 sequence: CASRPGASYEQYF. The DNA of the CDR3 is TGTGCCAGCAGACCGGGGGCCTCCTACGAGCAGTACTTC.

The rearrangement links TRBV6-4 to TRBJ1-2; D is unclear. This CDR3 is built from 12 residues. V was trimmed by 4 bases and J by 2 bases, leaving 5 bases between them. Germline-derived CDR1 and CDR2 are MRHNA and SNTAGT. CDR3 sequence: CASSGQNYGYTF. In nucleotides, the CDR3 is TGTGCCAGCAGTGGGCAGAACTATGGCTACACCTTC.

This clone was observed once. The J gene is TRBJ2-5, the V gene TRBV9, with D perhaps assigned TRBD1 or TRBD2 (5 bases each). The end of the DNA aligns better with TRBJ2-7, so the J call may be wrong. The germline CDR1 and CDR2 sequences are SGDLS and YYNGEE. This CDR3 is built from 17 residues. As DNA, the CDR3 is TGTGCCAGCAGCGCCGAACGGGGCACGGTTATTTTGAACGAGCAGTACTTC. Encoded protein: CASSAERGTVILNEQYF.

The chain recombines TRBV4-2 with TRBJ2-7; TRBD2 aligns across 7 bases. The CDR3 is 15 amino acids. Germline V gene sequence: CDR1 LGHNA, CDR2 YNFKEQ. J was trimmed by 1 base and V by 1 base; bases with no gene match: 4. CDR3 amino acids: CASSQAGGGSYEQYF. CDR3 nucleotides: TGTGCCAGCAGCCAAGCCGGCGGGGGATCCTACGAGCAGTACTTC.

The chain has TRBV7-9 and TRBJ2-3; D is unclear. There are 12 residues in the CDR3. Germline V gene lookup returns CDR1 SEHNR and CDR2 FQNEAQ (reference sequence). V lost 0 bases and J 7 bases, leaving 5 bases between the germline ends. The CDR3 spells CASSLAYNTQYF. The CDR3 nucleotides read TGTGCCAGCAGCTTAGCTTATAATACGCAGTATTTT.

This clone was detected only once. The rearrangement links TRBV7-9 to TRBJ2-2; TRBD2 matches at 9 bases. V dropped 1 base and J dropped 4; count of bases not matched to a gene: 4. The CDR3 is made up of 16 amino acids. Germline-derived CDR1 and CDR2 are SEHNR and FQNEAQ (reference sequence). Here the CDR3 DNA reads TGTGCCAGCAGCTTAGGATCTAGCGGGGCCACCGGGGAGCTGTTTTTT. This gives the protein CASSLGSSGATGELFF.

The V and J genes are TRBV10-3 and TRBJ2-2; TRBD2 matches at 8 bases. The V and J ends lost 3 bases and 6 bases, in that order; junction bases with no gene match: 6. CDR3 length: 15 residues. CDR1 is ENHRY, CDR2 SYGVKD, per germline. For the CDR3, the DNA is TGTGCCATCAGTGACAGCGGGGGAGGGGCCGGGGAGCTGTTTTTT. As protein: CAISDSGGGAGELFF.

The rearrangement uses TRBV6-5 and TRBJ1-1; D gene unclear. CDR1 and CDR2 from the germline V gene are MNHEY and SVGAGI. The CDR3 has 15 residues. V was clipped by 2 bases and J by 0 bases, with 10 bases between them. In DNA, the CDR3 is TGTGCCAGCAGTTACGGGTTTCAGATGAACACTGAAGCTTTCTTT. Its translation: CASSYGFQMNTEAFF.

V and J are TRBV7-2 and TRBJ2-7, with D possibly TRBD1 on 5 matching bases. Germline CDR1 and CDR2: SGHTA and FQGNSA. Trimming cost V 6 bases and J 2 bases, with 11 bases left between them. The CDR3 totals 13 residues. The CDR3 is CASSRTRTYEQYF. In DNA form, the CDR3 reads TGTGCCAGCAGTCGGACACGGACCTACGAGCAGTACTTC.

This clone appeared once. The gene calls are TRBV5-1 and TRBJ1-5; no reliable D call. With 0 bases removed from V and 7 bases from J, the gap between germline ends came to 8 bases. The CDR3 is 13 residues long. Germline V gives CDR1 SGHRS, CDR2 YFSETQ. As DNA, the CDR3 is TGCGCCAGCAGCTTGGGGCCGCGCCAGCCCCAGCATTTT. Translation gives CASSLGPRQPQHF.